Each of the 16 T cell receptor beta chains below was sequenced from the same sample in a study of CD8+ T cells in alopecia areata. Extracted RNA was reverse transcribed into cDNA, the sequencing template. Here immunoSEQ multiplex PCR was the method, and the copy in TCRdb shows in-frame clones only, minus some. This sample has under 200,000 clones; 55% to 75% occur once, and the top ten carry 0.91%. Sample treatment: oral pan-JAK inhibitor, 5-10 mg twice daily. Sample: CD4+ T cells sorted from blood, taken at week 4, from a patient treated with tofacitinib. Receptors were obtained from a human donor with alopecia areata.

J is TRBJ2-1 and V is TRBV7-2, with D maybe TRBD2 (7 bases). V lost 2 bases and J 5 bases, leaving 16 bases between the germline ends. Germline V gives CDR1 SGHTA, CDR2 FQGNSA. The CDR3 has 16 amino acids. The CDR3 DNA follows: TGTGCCAGCAGCTTACGGCGCGGGGGCCTAAACAATGAGCAGTTCTTC. Encoded protein: CASSLRRGGLNNEQFF. Based on the CDR3 plus reference TRBV7-2 and TRBJ2-1, the full variable domain is GAGVSQSPSNKVTEKGKDVELRCDPISGHTALYWYRQSLGQGLEFLIYFQGNSAPDKSGLPSDRFSAERTGGSVSTLTIQRTQQEDSAVYLCASSLRRGGLNNEQFFGPGTRLTVL.

The chain uses TRBV29-1 and TRBJ2-3, with TRBD2 matching 8 bases. Germline CDR1 is SQVTM and CDR2 is ANQGSEA. The CDR3 contains 12 residues. The V segment lost 4 bases and the J segment 3 bases; nucleotides outside the gene matches: 0. The CDR3 nucleotides are TGCAGCGTTGTAGCGGGGACAGATACGCAGTATTTT. Its protein is CSVVAGTDTQYF.

CDR3 nucleotides: TGTGCCAGCGGTCAGGCGCCTGGTGGAAACATTCAGTACTTC. Protein sequence: CASGQAPGGNIQYF. This chain connects TRBV11-2 to TRBJ2-4; no definite D call. The CDR3 has 14 amino acids. Germline V CDR1 and CDR2: SGHAT, FQNNGV. V gave up 8 bases and J gave up 6 bases, with 17 bases separating them.

The chain employs TRBV9 and TRBJ2-3, with 8 bases lining up with TRBD1. The J segment lost 1 base and the V segment lost 4 bases, leaving 5 bases of the junction unmatched. Germline V gene sequence: CDR1 SGDLS, CDR2 YYNGEE. The CDR3 extends over 15 amino acids. CDR3 in DNA: TGTGCCAGCAGCTTTGCGACAGGGGGCACAGATACGCAGTATTTT. Translating it yields CASSFATGGTDTQYF.

This sequence joins TRBV4-2 and TRBJ2-6; 12 positions match TRBD1. Germline CDR1 reads LGHNA; CDR2 reads YNFKEQ. The J segment lost 4 bases and the V segment lost 1 base, leaving 5 bases of the junction unmatched. The CDR3 is made up of 18 amino acids. CDR3 nucleotides: TGTGCCAGCAGCCAAGCCGGGACAGGGGGCGTAGGGGCCAACGTCCTGACTTTC. Protein product: CASSQAGTGGVGANVLTF.

The chain uses TRBV6-5 and TRBJ1-1, with D tentatively TRBD1 (5 bases). With 4 bases removed from V and 1 base from J, the gap between germline ends came to 10 bases. Germline V gene sequence: CDR1 MNHEY, CDR2 SVGAGI. The CDR3 is 14 amino acids. The CDR3 region is CASSLTGANTEAFF. CDR3 nucleotides: TGTGCCAGCAGTTTGACTGGGGCGAACACTGAAGCTTTCTTT.

This rearrangement joins TRBV4-1 to TRBJ2-1, with D maybe TRBD2 (5 bases). V lost 4 bases, J lost 0 bases, and 13 bases lay in between. Per the germline V gene, CDR1 is MGHRA and CDR2 is YSYEKL. CDR3 length equals 16 residues. CDR3 nucleotides: TGCGCCAGCAGCCCAAACACGGGGAGCTCCTACAATGAGCAGTTCTTC. It encodes CASSPNTGSSYNEQFF.

This clone was picked up a small number of times. The chain has TRBV29-1 and TRBJ1-4; a weak D match, TRBD1 (6 bases). Germline values: CDR1 SQVTM, CDR2 ANQGSEA. This CDR3 spans 14 amino acids. Trimming took 6 bases from V and 5 from J, leaving 16 bases between them. Written as DNA, the CDR3 is TGCAGCGTCCGGACAGAGCAGGCGAATGAAAAACTGTTTTTT. The encoded protein is CSVRTEQANEKLFF.

This clone was counted only a few times. The chain links TRBV10-3 to TRBJ2-3; D possibly uses TRBD1 or TRBD2 (6 bases each). Germline CDR1 is ENHRY and CDR2 is SYGVKD. The CDR3 covers 13 residues. V lost 6 bases and J 6 bases, leaving 13 bases between the germline ends. Written as DNA, the CDR3 is TGTGCCATCAGACCGAAGGGGGGTGATACGCAGTATTTT. It translates to CAIRPKGGDTQYF.

The genes are TRBV5-1 and TRBJ2-3; D perhaps matches TRBD2 (5 bases). Germline assignment: CDR1 SGHRS and CDR2 YFSETQ. The CDR3 contains 16 residues. V was trimmed by 0 bases and J by 2 bases, leaving 13 bases between them. The CDR3 DNA sequence: TGCGCCAGCAGCTTGGTATCGGGCGGGTCCACAGATACGCAGTATTTT. Translation gives CASSLVSGGSTDTQYF.

This sequence joins TRBV4-3 and TRBJ1-2, with 9 bases that match TRBD1. This CDR3 region has 13 residues. Germline CDR1 LGHNA, CDR2 YSLEER. With V trimmed by 0 bases and J by 7 bases, 0 bases remained unmatched. CDR3 DNA sequence: TGCGCCAGCAGCCAAGAGGACAGGGGTGGCTACACCTTC. Protein sequence: CASSQEDRGGYTF.

Concerning this clone: In the same sample, other DNA sequences code for this CDR3. This sequence joins TRBV11-2 and TRBJ1-1; no clear D. CDR1 and CDR2 (germline): SGHAT, FQNNGV. The CDR3 runs to 13 residues. The V end was cut by 5 bases, the J end by 2 bases, with 9 bases between. The CDR3 loop reads CASSRTQNTEAFF. Here the CDR3 DNA reads TGTGCCAGCAGCCGTACACAAAACACTGAAGCTTTCTTT.

The J gene is TRBJ2-7, the V gene TRBV5-6; D gene unclear. Trimming removed 4 bases at V and 0 bases at J, with 11 bases between. The CDR3 totals 14 residues. Germline-derived CDR1 and CDR2 are SGHDT and YYEEEE. CDR3 amino acids: CASSLEPSSYEQYF. CDR3 DNA: TGTGCCAGCAGCCTCGAGCCGAGCTCCTACGAGCAGTACTTC.

There are a few counts of this clone. The CDR3 is CASSPTNTEAFF. The CDR3 DNA reads as TGCGCCAGCAGCCCCACGAACACTGAAGCTTTCTTT. The chain recombines TRBV10-2 with TRBJ1-1; no definite D call. CDR3 size: 12 residues. The V end lost 6 bases, the J end lost 1 base, and 6 bases lay between the germline ends. Germline loops: CDR1 WSHSY, CDR2 SAAADI.

This chain joins TRBV10-2 and TRBJ1-6; no clear D. The CDR3 spans 15 residues. The V end was cut by 2 bases, the J end by 7 bases, with 12 bases between. The germline V gene encodes CDR1 WSHSY and CDR2 SAAADI. The DNA for the CDR3 is TGCGCCAGCAGTGAGATCGCGGTAGGGAATTCACCCCTCCACTTT. Its translation: CASSEIAVGNSPLHF.

CDR3 protein: CSAFPGETQYF. CDR3 coding DNA: TGCAGTGCTTTTCCGGGTGAGACCCAGTACTTC. This chain joins TRBV20-1 and TRBJ2-5; no definite D call. This CDR3 is 11 amino acids long. Per the germline V gene, CDR1 is DFQATT and CDR2 is SNEGSKA (reference sequence). V was trimmed by 5 bases and J by 5 bases, leaving 9 bases between them.